A single sample is the source of the 19 T cell receptor beta chains below, sequenced in a study of shared clonotypes between healthy human individuals. The method was immunoSEQ multiplex PCR; TCRdb's version includes in-frame clones alone and lacks a portion of them. The sample has hundreds of thousands of clones, around 97% seen once. Sequencing was done on a sample of naive CD4+ T cells sorted from blood. Stated subset: CD45RA+ positively selected. Source of these receptors: a woman in her twenties or thirties in good health.

V gene TRBV5-5 combines with J gene TRBJ1-4; D possibly corresponds to TRBD1 (5 bases). Per the germline V gene, CDR1 is SGHKS and CDR2 is YYEKEE (reference sequence). CDR3 length equals 16 residues. V lost 0 bases and J 0 bases, leaving 9 bases between the germline ends. The CDR3 nucleotides read TGTGCCAGCAGCTTGGGACAGTCCGCAACTAATGAAAAACTGTTTTTT. As protein: CASSLGQSATNEKLFF.

The chain combines TRBV28 with TRBJ2-1; tentatively, D is TRBD1 (6 bases). The V gene's germline CDR1 is MDHEN and CDR2 SYDVKM. CDR3 length: 14 amino acids. V gave up 2 bases and J gave up 4 bases, with 9 bases separating them. The CDR3: CASSLIGQYNEQFF. The CDR3 DNA reads as TGTGCCAGCAGTTTAATCGGACAGTACAATGAGCAGTTCTTC.

The chain uses TRBV9 and TRBJ2-1, with D maybe TRBD2 (5 bases). CDR1 is SGDLS, CDR2 YYNGEE, per germline. V dropped 4 bases and J dropped 0 bases, with 17 bases sitting between them. The CDR3 has 17 amino acids. The CDR3 spells CASSSPYQADSYNEQFF. Here the CDR3 DNA reads TGTGCCAGCAGCTCCCCTTATCAAGCGGACTCCTACAATGAGCAGTTCTTC. The full variable domain, in which reference TRBV9 and TRBJ2-1 provide the parts outside the CDR3, is DSGVTQTPKHLITATGQRVTLRCSPRSGDLSVYWYQQSLDQGLQFLIQYYNGEERAKGNILERFSAQQFPDLHSELNLSSLELGDSALYFCASSSPYQADSYNEQFFGPGTRLTVL.

The genes are TRBV4-2 and TRBJ1-1; D gene uncertain. Trimming cost V 5 bases and J 4 bases, with 11 bases left between them. CDR3 length equals 13 residues. Germline loops: CDR1 LGHNA, CDR2 YNFKEQ. CDR3 loop: CASSLAVGTEAFF. The CDR3, as DNA: TGTGCCAGCAGCTTGGCGGTCGGCACTGAAGCTTTCTTT.

The chain is built from TRBV4-1 and TRBJ1-2; D gene unclear. The germline V gene encodes CDR1 MGHRA and CDR2 YSYEKL. Trimming removed 2 bases from V and 7 bases from J, with 14 bases in between. The CDR3 spans 14 residues. The CDR3 nucleotides are TGCGCCAGCAGCCAACTAGGGTCCAGGAGTGGCTACACCTTC. The encoded protein is CASSQLGSRSGYTF.

The chain is built from TRBV7-8 and TRBJ2-5; D uncertain. V was clipped by 1 base and J by 13 bases, with 10 bases between them. The CDR3 runs 11 residues. Germline V CDR1 and CDR2: SGHVS, FQNEAQ. DNA of the CDR3: TGTGCCAGCAGCTTAGGGGTCAGTAGGTACTTC. Residues: CASSLGVSRYF.

This chain joins TRBV7-2 and TRBJ1-5; no reliable D call. The germline CDR1 and CDR2 sequences are SGHTA and FQGNSA. The CDR3 consists of 14 residues. V lost 5 bases to trimming and J lost 5 bases, with 13 bases between them. In DNA, the CDR3 is TGTGCCAGCAGCCCATACCTTGGCGATCAGCCCCAGCATTTT. Residues: CASSPYLGDQPQHF.

V and J are TRBV7-8 and TRBJ2-1, with D hard to call. V was shortened by 4 bases and J by 6 bases, with 10 bases between the two germline ends. The length of the CDR3 is 13 residues. Germline V gene sequence: CDR1 SGHVS, CDR2 FQNEAQ. The CDR3 bases are TGTGCCAGCAGCTCACTCCTATTCAATGAGCAGTTCTTC. This codes for CASSSLLFNEQFF.

J is TRBJ2-5 and V is TRBV7-5; the table's D gene call, TRBD1, was not cross checked with the DNA. TRBV7-5 is termed a pseudogene. The CDR3 spans 17 residues. CDR3 sequence reads: CVRSFVTRQGHQETQYF. CDR3 DNA sequence: TGTGTCAGAAGCTTCGTTACTAGACAGGGACATCAAGAGACCCAGTACTTC.

The sample holds one count of this clone. The chain combines TRBV11-2 with TRBJ2-1; 7 nucleotides agree with TRBD2. V trimming: 8 bases; J trimming: 3 bases; junction bases outside the gene matches: 19. CDR1 is SGHAT and CDR2 is FQNNGV in the germline V gene. The CDR3 is made up of 18 amino acids. DNA for the CDR3: TGTGCCAGCTCTCGGGGTATGGTCACGGGGGGTAGCTACAATGAGCAGTTCTTC. Residues: CASSRGMVTGGSYNEQFF. Filled out from reference TRBV11-2 and TRBJ2-1, the complete variable domain reads EAGVAQSPRYKIIEKRQSVAFWCNPISGHATLYWYQQILGQGPKLLIQFQNNGVVDDSQLPKDRFSAERLKGVDSTLKIQPAKLEDSAVYLCASSRGMVTGGSYNEQFFGPGTRLTVL.

The V gene is TRBV27, the J gene TRBJ2-5; D gene uncertain. The CDR3 covers 14 residues. CDR1 and CDR2 (germline): MNHEY, SMNVEV (reference sequence). Trimming removed 2 bases at V and 1 base at J, with 8 bases between. The CDR3 nucleotides read TGTGCCAGCAGTTTAGGTCAGACCCAAGAGACCCAGTACTTC. This encodes CASSLGQTQETQYF.

The chain combines TRBV11-2 with TRBJ2-7; D unclear. Germline lookup yields CDR1 SGHAT and CDR2 FQNNGV. The V gene lost 1 base and the J gene lost 4 bases, with 11 bases spanning the gap. CDR3 size: 14 residues. The CDR3 protein is CASSLALVRYEQYF. DNA of the CDR3: TGTGCCAGCAGCTTAGCCTTGGTTCGGTACGAGCAGTACTTC.

CDR3 sequence: CSVDARGGDSGYTF. The DNA for the CDR3 is TGCAGCGTTGACGCCAGGGGAGGCGATTCTGGCTACACCTTC. This chain uses TRBV29-1 with TRBJ1-2, with a possible D match to TRBD1 (6 bases). The V gene's germline CDR1 is SQVTM and CDR2 ANQGSEA. V lost 3 bases and J lost 7, with 18 bases in between. The CDR3 has 14 amino acids.

The V call is TRBV5-6, the J call TRBJ1-2, with D perhaps TRBD1 (6 bases). V was pared by 3 bases and J by 0 bases, with 15 bases between. The CDR3 extends over 16 amino acids. CDR1 SGHDT and CDR2 YYEEEE come from the germline V gene. CDR3: CASSSGRWTANYGYTF. CDR3 DNA: TGTGCCAGCAGCTCGGGGAGGTGGACAGCTAACTATGGCTACACCTTC.

The chain uses TRBV28 and TRBJ2-2; D is unresolved. CDR1 and CDR2 (germline): MDHEN, SYDVKM. V dropped 2 bases and J dropped 6 bases, with 10 bases sitting between them. The CDR3 runs to 14 residues. The CDR3 sequence: CASSLPYTAGELFF. The DNA of the CDR3 is TGTGCCAGCAGTTTACCCTACACAGCCGGGGAGCTGTTTTTT. Filled out from reference TRBV28 and TRBJ2-2, the complete variable domain reads DVKVTQSSRYLVKRTGEKVFLECVQDMDHENMFWYRQDPGLGLRLIYFSYDVKMKEKGDIPEGYSVSREKKERFSLILESASTNQTSMYLCASSLPYTAGELFFGEGSRLTVL.

This chain joins TRBV6-6 and TRBJ2-5; tentatively, D is TRBD2 (7 bases). With the DNA end fitting TRBJ2-7 better, the J assignment may be wrong. There are 12 residues in the CDR3. The germline CDR1 and CDR2 sequences are MNHNY and SVGAGI (reference sequence). CDR3 sequence reads: CASRRGGYEQYF. The CDR3 DNA follows: TGTGCCAGCAGAAGGGGGGGGTACGAGCAGTACTTC.

The V call is TRBV5-6, the J call TRBJ2-1; 7 nucleotides agree with TRBD2. Trimming at V came to 4 bases and at J to 6 bases, leaving 7 bases not matched to a gene. The germline V gene encodes CDR1 SGHDT and CDR2 YYEEEE. The CDR3 totals 14 residues. The CDR3 loop reads CASSRWTRGNEQFF. DNA of the CDR3: TGTGCCAGCAGCCGCTGGACTAGAGGCAATGAGCAGTTCTTC. Complete variable domain (other parts from reference TRBV5-6 and TRBJ2-1): DAGVTQSPTHLIKTRGQQVTLRCSPKSGHDTVSWYQQALGQGPQFIFQYYEEEERQRGNFPDRFSGHQFPNYSSELNVNALLLGDSALYLCASSRWTRGNEQFFGPGTRLTVL.

The chain combines TRBV19 with TRBJ2-7, with D possibly matching TRBD2 (6 bases). V was clipped by 3 bases and J by 3 bases, with 12 bases between them. The CDR3 runs to 14 residues. Germline CDR1 and CDR2: LNHDA and SQIVND (reference sequence). CDR3 loop: CASSISGVDYEQYF. As DNA, the CDR3 is TGTGCCAGTAGTATCTCGGGAGTGGACTACGAGCAGTACTTC.

This chain joins TRBV10-2 and TRBJ2-1; 10 nucleotides line up with TRBD2. The germline CDR1 and CDR2 sequences are WSHSY and SAAADI. Losses at the gene ends were 9 bases for V and 5 bases for J; bases not matched to a gene: 4. This CDR3 region has 13 residues. The DNA of the CDR3 is TGCGCCAGTCGGACTAGCGGCGACAATGAGCAGTTCTTC. This gives the protein CASRTSGDNEQFF.